Relative to its sample, the clone carrying this T cell receptor beta chain is large (0.1 to 1%). The data were obtained in a study of T-cell reconstitution after alpha-beta-depleted transplantation in children. Germline loops: CDR1 SEHNR, CDR2 FQNEAQ (reference sequence). With 10 bases removed from V and 3 bases from J, the gap between germline ends came to 15 bases. The length of the CDR3 is 13 residues. Preparation of the TCRbeta library involved a method that used unique molecular identifiers. TCRdb ran MiXCR on the PCR reads and lists one entry per CDR3 protein. This sample has thousands of distinct CDR3 sequences, with approximately 25% found just once.

This sample comprised PBMCs, mostly from graft donor cells, obtained 60 days after TCRalphabeta/CD19-depleted stem cell transplant. The chain is built from TRBV7-9 and TRBJ1-1, with D unclear. The source is a male patient aged 2 to 10 who had a stem cell transplant for acute lymphoblastic leukemia, so the T cells may come from the graft donor. For the CDR3, the DNA is TGTGCCACTTCATGGGTATGGGACACTGAAGCTTTCTTT. Amino acid sequence: CATSWVWDTEAFF.